What follows are 29 T cell receptor beta chains derived from one specimen sequenced in a study of identical twins. Using its own MiXCR run on the 5' RACE reads, TCRdb lists one record per CDR3 protein. The sample carries some 190,000 distinct CDR3 sequences, approximately 15% recorded once. The same data also contributed to another study, on T cells expressing NK-cell markers.

Sequenced sample: CD8+ T cells sorted from blood. These receptors were collected from a woman under 30 in good health.

The chain uses TRBV5-6 and TRBJ2-2, with D unclear. V lost 1 base and J 6 bases, leaving 7 bases between the germline ends. The germline V gene encodes CDR1 SGHDT and CDR2 YYEEEE. This CDR3 has 13 residues. The CDR3 nucleotides read TGTGCCAGCAGCTTGAGTGAGGCCGGGGAGCTGTTTTTT. Its protein product is CASSLSEAGELFF. The full variable domain, its missing parts supplied by reference TRBV5-6 and TRBJ2-2, is DAGVTQSPTHLIKTRGQQVTLRCSPKSGHDTVSWYQQALGQGPQFIFQYYEEEERQRGNFPDRFSGHQFPNYSSELNVNALLLGDSALYLCASSLSEAGELFFGEGSRLTVL.

Ten or more counts support this clonotype. The chain combines TRBV24-1 with TRBJ2-2; D call uncertain. The CDR3 has 12 residues. V lost 5 bases and J lost 2, with 2 bases in between. The germline gives CDR1 KGHDR, CDR2 SFDVKD. In nucleotides, the CDR3 is TGTGCCACCAGTGGAAACACCGGGGAGCTGTTTTTT. This gives the protein CATSGNTGELFF.

CDR3 in DNA: TGTGCCAGCAGAGGTCCCGGGACCCCAGAGCAGTTCTTC. Protein: CASRGPGTPEQFF. V usage is TRBV2 and J usage is TRBJ2-1, with D perhaps being TRBD1 or TRBD2 (5 bases each). Trimming cost V 6 bases and J 10 bases, with 16 bases left between them. The germline V gene encodes CDR1 SNHLY and CDR2 FYNNEI. This CDR3 is 13 amino acids long.

The V and J genes are TRBV2 and TRBJ2-1, with D perhaps TRBD1 (8 bases). The V gene's germline CDR1 is SNHLY and CDR2 FYNNEI. The V end was cut by 4 bases, the J end by 4 bases, with 20 bases between. The CDR3 covers 17 residues. The CDR3 spells CASSVRGDRRIYNEQFF. CDR3 nucleotide sequence: TGTGCCAGCAGTGTACGGGGGGACAGGAGGATATACAATGAGCAGTTCTTC.

The sample holds a few counts of this clonotype. The chain carries TRBV9 and TRBJ2-3; 7 bases match TRBD2. The germline V gene has CDR1 SGDLS and CDR2 YYNGEE. J gave up 1 base and V 0 bases, and 14 bases lay outside the gene matches. CDR3 length: 19 amino acids. The chain's CDR3 is CASSVAGTSDIRGTDTQYF. The CDR3 region has the DNA TGTGCCAGCAGCGTAGCCGGTACTAGCGACATTCGCGGCACAGATACGCAGTATTTT.

V and J are TRBV5-5 and TRBJ2-3, with D hard to call. CDR3 length: 15 amino acids. The germline CDR1 and CDR2 sequences are SGHKS and YYEKEE (reference sequence). Deletions cut 3 bases from V and 6 bases from J, with 17 bases between. DNA of the CDR3: TGTGCCAGCAGCTCCTGGGTGACCAGAGCGGATACGCAGTATTTT. Translation: CASSSWVTRADTQYF.

The rearrangement uses TRBV20-1 and TRBJ2-7; D unclear. The V gene lost 6 bases and the J gene lost 9 bases, with 18 bases spanning the gap. The germline V gene encodes CDR1 DFQATT and CDR2 SNEGSKA (reference sequence). This CDR3 is 12 amino acids long. The CDR3, as DNA: TGCAGTGCCCCCGGGCCGAGAGATCGGCAGTACTTC. This codes for CSAPGPRDRQYF.

In this sample, this clonotype turned up a few times. The chain couples TRBV11-2 to TRBJ2-5, with D unresolved. The V gene's germline CDR1 is SGHAT and CDR2 FQNNGV. The length of the CDR3 is 17 residues. Trimming took 4 bases from V and 2 from J, leaving 20 bases between them. CDR3 sequence: CASSSRQFYQTQETQYF. CDR3 nucleotides: TGTGCCAGCAGCTCCCGCCAGTTTTACCAGACTCAAGAGACCCAGTACTTC.

This clonotype was seen ten or more times. The rearrangement joins TRBV12-3 or TRBV12-4 to TRBJ1-2, with 9 bases aligning to TRBD1. J lost 5 bases, V lost 6 bases, and 1 base had no gene match. The CDR3 is 12 residues long. For the CDR3, the DNA is TGTGCCAGCAGGACAGGGGGGTATGGCTACACCTTC. Its translation: CASRTGGYGYTF.

This clonotype was seen at least ten times. The rearrangement links TRBV12-3 or TRBV12-4 to TRBJ1-6; no firm D call. CDR3 length: 16 residues. Trimming removed 4 bases at V and 5 bases at J, with 15 bases between. Here the CDR3 reads CASSSPGWSDNSPLHF. CDR3 bases: TGTGCCAGCAGTTCCCCTGGCTGGAGCGATAATTCACCCCTCCACTTT.

This sequence joins TRBV28 and TRBJ1-1, with no clear D. The V gene lost 5 bases and the J gene lost 1 base, with 8 bases spanning the gap. From germline, CDR1 is MDHEN and CDR2 SYDVKM. The length of the CDR3 is 13 residues. CDR3 DNA: TGTGCCAGCAGTGCTCCGGGGAACACTGAAGCTTTCTTT. Amino acid sequence: CASSAPGNTEAFF.

This clonotype was seen a handful of times. The chain couples TRBV12-3 or TRBV12-4 to TRBJ2-2, with 7 bases aligning to TRBD2. This CDR3 region has 15 residues. V lost 7 bases and J lost 0; bases outside the gene matches: 5. CDR3 region: CASTLRGANTGELFF. CDR3 DNA: TGTGCCAGCACCCTTCGGGGGGCGAACACCGGGGAGCTGTTTTTT.

The CDR3 nucleotides read TGCAGTGCTAGATCGGCAGTCTCCTACGAGCAGTACTTC. Translated, it gives CSARSAVSYEQYF. The genes are TRBV20-1 and TRBJ2-7; D uncertain. V was cut by 2 bases and J by 0 bases, with 8 bases left in between. The CDR3 is 13 residues long. Germline lookup yields CDR1 DFQATT and CDR2 SNEGSKA (reference sequence).

J is TRBJ2-7 and V is TRBV7-2; 8 positions match TRBD1. CDR3 length: 15 amino acids. J gave up 2 bases and V 5 bases, and 8 bases lay outside the gene matches. Germline V gene data show CDR1 as SGHTA and CDR2 as FQGNSA. DNA for the CDR3: TGTGCCAGCAGCATTGGGACAGGAACGCCCTACGAGCAGTACTTC. It translates to CASSIGTGTPYEQYF.

V is TRBV7-8 and J is TRBJ2-1; D perhaps matches TRBD2 (7 bases). With 0 bases removed from V and 1 base from J, the gap between germline ends came to 13 bases. Germline V lookup: CDR1 SGHVS, CDR2 FQNEAQ. This CDR3 region has 17 residues. The DNA for the CDR3 is TGTGCCAGCAGCTTAGCGCTTGAGGGGGGGTCCTACAATGAGCAGTTCTTC. This encodes CASSLALEGGSYNEQFF.

This clonotype turned up a few times. CDR3 sequence reads: CASSVEAGGPTDTQYF. Written as DNA, the CDR3 is TGTGCCAGCAGCGTAGAAGCGGGGGGGCCCACAGATACGCAGTATTTT. The V gene is TRBV9, the J gene TRBJ2-3; 10 nucleotides match TRBD2. Per the germline V gene, CDR1 is SGDLS and CDR2 is YYNGEE. The trim removed 0 bases at V and 2 bases at J, leaving 3 bases unmatched. The CDR3 is made up of 16 amino acids.

The chain joins TRBV9 to TRBJ2-1; 11 nucleotides align to TRBD2. The CDR3 is 16 residues long. CDR1 is SGDLS and CDR2 is YYNGEE in the germline V gene. The J segment lost 4 bases and the V segment lost 4 bases, leaving 7 bases of the junction unmatched. CDR3 DNA: TGTGCCAGCAGCAAAAGACTAGCGGGATTATACAATGAGCAGTTCTTC. Translating gives CASSKRLAGLYNEQFF.

This chain's CDR3 is CASSAGEYGYTF. DNA of the CDR3: TGTGCCAGCAGTGCCGGGGAGTATGGCTACACCTTC. J is TRBJ1-2 and V is TRBV6-2 or TRBV6-3, with D uncertain. This CDR3 has 12 residues. The ends were cut back, 5 bases at V and 5 bases at J, with 9 bases in the middle. Germline CDR1 is MNHEY and CDR2 is SVGEGT.

In this sample, this clonotype turned up a few times. V gene TRBV12-3 or TRBV12-4 combines with J gene TRBJ2-1; D not certain. The ends were cut back, 3 bases at V and 8 bases at J, with 8 bases in the middle. The CDR3 runs 12 residues. In DNA, the CDR3 is TGTGCCAGCAGTTTCTCTACGGATGAGCAGTTCTTC. As protein: CASSFSTDEQFF.

This clonotype was seen many times. This chain joins TRBV12-3 or TRBV12-4 and TRBJ2-5; possibly TRBD1 or TRBD2 for D (5 bases each). V lost 3 bases, J lost 1 base, and 6 bases lay in between. CDR3 length equals 13 residues. DNA for the CDR3: TGTGCCAGCAGTTTCGGGGCCCAAGAGACCCAGTACTTC. It yields the protein CASSFGAQETQYF.

To note about this clonotype: One end of the junction fails to match germline, which may point to a read error. The gene calls are TRBV12-3 or TRBV12-4 and TRBJ1-1; perhaps TRBD1 as D (5 bases). The CDR3 length is 13 residues. CDR3 coding DNA: TGTGCCAGCAGCCCCGGAGGCCGGGGCACTGAAGCTTTT. Translated, it gives CASSPGGRGTEAF.

The chain employs TRBV28 and TRBJ2-7; tentative D call: TRBD1 (8 bases). V was cut by 7 bases and J by 4 bases, with 23 bases left in between. Germline CDR1 reads MDHEN; CDR2 reads SYDVKM. The CDR3 runs to 16 residues. The CDR3 sequence: CASNGRGQLALYEQYF. CDR3 DNA sequence: TGTGCCAGCAACGGCAGGGGGCAACTAGCGTTATACGAGCAGTACTTC.

This chain connects TRBV29-1 to TRBJ2-7; D remains unclear. The germline V and J ends were trimmed by 4 bases and 0 bases, with 13 bases remaining between them. The CDR3 has 14 residues. The germline CDR1 and CDR2 sequences are SQVTM and ANQGSEA. CDR3 sequence reads: CSVVPSYTSYEQYF. The CDR3 nucleotides are TGCAGCGTTGTCCCCAGCTACACCTCCTACGAGCAGTACTTC.

The V call is TRBV11-2, the J call TRBJ2-1; D uncertain. Trimming removed 5 bases at V and 9 bases at J, with 17 bases between. This CDR3 is 14 amino acids long. The germline V gene encodes CDR1 SGHAT and CDR2 FQNNGV. In DNA, the CDR3 is TGTGCCAGCAGCCGTAAGGGTCAGGTGAGTGAGCAGTTCTTC. Protein sequence: CASSRKGQVSEQFF. Full variable domain (missing parts from reference TRBV11-2 and TRBJ2-1): EAGVAQSPRYKIIEKRQSVAFWCNPISGHATLYWYQQILGQGPKLLIQFQNNGVVDDSQLPKDRFSAERLKGVDSTLKIQPAKLEDSAVYLCASSRKGQVSEQFFGPGTRLTVL.

The V call is TRBV12-3 or TRBV12-4, the J call TRBJ1-2, with D unresolved. This CDR3 has 14 amino acids. V dropped 5 bases and J dropped 11 bases, with 21 bases sitting between them. CDR3 loop: CASSADGSFDGYTF. As DNA, the CDR3 is TGTGCCAGCAGTGCCGACGGGTCTTTCGACGGGTACACCTTC.

In this sample, this clonotype turned up a few times. The V gene is TRBV19, the J gene TRBJ2-5; D tentatively fits TRBD1 or TRBD2 (7 bases each). The germline gives CDR1 LNHDA, CDR2 SQIVND (reference sequence). Trimming took 6 bases from V and 2 from J, leaving 16 bases between them. CDR3 size: 15 residues. The CDR3 loop is CASSTQRGQQETQYF. CDR3 in DNA: TGTGCCAGTAGCACCCAGCGGGGACAGCAAGAGACCCAGTACTTC. The full variable domain, its missing parts supplied by reference TRBV19 and TRBJ2-5, is DGGITQSPKYLFRKEGQNVTLSCEQNLNHDAMYWYRQDPGQGLRLIYYSQIVNDFQKGDIAEGYSVSREKKESFPLTVTSAQKNPTAFYLCASSTQRGQQETQYFGPGTRLLVL.

This clonotype was detected ten times or more. V gene TRBV15 combines with J gene TRBJ1-6; D unresolved. CDR1 is LNHNV, CDR2 YYDKDF, per germline (reference sequence). The length of the CDR3 is 15 residues. V gave up 5 bases and J gave up 10 bases, with 18 bases separating them. The CDR3 DNA reads as TGTGCCACCAGCCCCCGAGTGCGCGGAGACTCACCCCTCCACTTT. Translating gives CATSPRVRGDSPLHF.

This clonotype came up a few times. The J gene is TRBJ2-7, the V gene TRBV9; 11 positions match TRBD2. There are 15 residues in the CDR3. The V gene end was trimmed by 1 base and the J gene end by 7 bases; junction bases not matched to a gene: 7. Germline CDR1 SGDLS, CDR2 YYNGEE. CDR3: CASSVTSGGMGEQYF. DNA of the CDR3: TGTGCCAGCAGCGTAACTAGCGGGGGCATGGGGGAGCAGTACTTC.

Only a few counts were recorded for this clonotype. The chain is built from TRBV13 and TRBJ1-1, with D perhaps matching TRBD1 (6 bases). The CDR3 covers 13 residues. The V gene's germline CDR1 is PRHDT and CDR2 FYEKMQ (reference sequence). V gave up 5 bases and J gave up 4 bases, with 11 bases separating them. CDR3 protein: CASSPQGSTEAFF. In nucleotides, the CDR3 is TGTGCCAGCAGCCCACAGGGTAGCACTGAAGCTTTCTTT. Variable domain in full (rest from reference TRBV13 and TRBJ1-1): AAGVIQSPRHLIKEKRETATLKCYPIPRHDTVYWYQQGPGQDPQFLISFYEKMQSDKGSIPDRFSAQQFSDYHSELNMSSLELGDSALYFCASSPQGSTEAFFGQGTRLTVV.